This T cell receptor beta chain emerged from a study of OX40 agonist ivuxolimab in advanced cancers. The overall study: People in dose escalation had one of these cancers: hepatocellular carcinoma, melanoma, renal cell or head and neck cancer.

Trimming at V came to 5 bases and at J to 12 bases, leaving 4 bases not matched to a gene. CDR3 length equals 13 residues. Germline V gene sequence: CDR1 SGHAT, CDR2 FQNNGV. Any history of autoimmune disease or systemic immunosuppression disqualified patients. Using immunoSEQ multiplex PCR, the repertoire was profiled, and TCRdb retains in-frame clones only, with some absent. The data hold nearly 85,000 clones, with 83% observed a single time. This sample comprised CD4+ or CD8+ T cells sorted from blood, obtained in a trial of the OX40 agonist ivuxolimab. The genes are TRBV11-2 and TRBJ1-4; 12 bases match TRBD1. The source of this sequence is an adult with an advanced solid tumor such as melanoma, head and neck, liver or kidney cancer. CDR3 in DNA: TGTGCCAGCAGCCGGGACAGGGGGCGCGAACTGTTTTTT. It translates to CASSRDRGRELFF.